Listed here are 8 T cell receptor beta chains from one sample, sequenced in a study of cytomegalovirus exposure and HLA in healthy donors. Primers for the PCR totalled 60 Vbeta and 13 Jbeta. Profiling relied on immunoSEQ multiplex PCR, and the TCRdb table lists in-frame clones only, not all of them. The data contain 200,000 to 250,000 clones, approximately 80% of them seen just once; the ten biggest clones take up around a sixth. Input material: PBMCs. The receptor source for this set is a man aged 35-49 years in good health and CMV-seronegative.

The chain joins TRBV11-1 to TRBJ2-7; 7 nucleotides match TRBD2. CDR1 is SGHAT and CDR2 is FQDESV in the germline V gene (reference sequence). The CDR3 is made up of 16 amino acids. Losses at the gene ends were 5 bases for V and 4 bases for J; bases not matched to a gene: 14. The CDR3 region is CASSRAAGGGTYEQYF. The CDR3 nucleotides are TGTGCCAGCAGCCGGGCCGCGGGCGGGGGTACTTACGAGCAGTACTTC.

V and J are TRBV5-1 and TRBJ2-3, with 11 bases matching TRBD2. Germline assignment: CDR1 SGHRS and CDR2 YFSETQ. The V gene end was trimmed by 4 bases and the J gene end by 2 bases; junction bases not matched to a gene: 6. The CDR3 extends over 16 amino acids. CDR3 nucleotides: TGCGCCAGCAGCCCGGGACTAGCGGAGTTCACAGATACGCAGTATTTT. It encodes CASSPGLAEFTDTQYF.

The CDR3 sequence: CATQLAGGTYEQYF. The CDR3 region has the DNA TGTGCCACCCAACTAGCGGGAGGAACCTACGAGCAGTACTTC. This chain connects TRBV6-6 to TRBJ2-7; 12 bases agree with TRBD2. Germline V CDR1 and CDR2: MNHNY, SVGAGI (reference sequence). This CDR3 contains 14 residues. V was pared by 10 bases and J by 2 bases, with 6 bases of the junction left unmatched.

In nucleotides, the CDR3 is TGTGCCAGCAGCTTAGGGGGCAGACACTCTGGAAACACCATATATTTT. Translating gives CASSLGGRHSGNTIYF. The chain combines TRBV7-8 with TRBJ1-3; the D gene is possibly TRBD1 (5 bases). V was cut by 1 base and J by 0 bases, with 10 bases left in between. The CDR3 consists of 16 residues. Germline assignment: CDR1 SGHVS and CDR2 FQNEAQ.

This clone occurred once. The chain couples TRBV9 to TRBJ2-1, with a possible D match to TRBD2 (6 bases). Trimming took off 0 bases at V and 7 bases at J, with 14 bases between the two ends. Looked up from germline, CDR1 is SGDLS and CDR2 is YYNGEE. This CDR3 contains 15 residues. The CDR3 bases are TGTGCCAGCAGCGTAGATCTAGCGAGGGCAAATGAGCAGTTCTTC. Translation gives CASSVDLARANEQFF.

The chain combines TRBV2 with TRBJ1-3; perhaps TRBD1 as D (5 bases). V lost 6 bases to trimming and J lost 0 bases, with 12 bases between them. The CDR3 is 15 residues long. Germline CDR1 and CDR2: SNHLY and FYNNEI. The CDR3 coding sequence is TGTGCCAGCAGACAAACAGGTAGCTCTGGAAACACCATATATTTT. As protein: CASRQTGSSGNTIYF.

CDR3 region: CASSFQGIAYEQYF. The CDR3 DNA reads TGTGCCAGCAGTTTTCAGGGGATAGCCTACGAGCAGTACTTC. The chain joins TRBV27 to TRBJ2-7; possibly TRBD1 for D (6 bases). The CDR3 consists of 14 residues. V was clipped by 3 bases and J by 2 bases, with 11 bases between them. Germline V gene lookup returns CDR1 MNHEY and CDR2 SMNVEV (reference sequence).

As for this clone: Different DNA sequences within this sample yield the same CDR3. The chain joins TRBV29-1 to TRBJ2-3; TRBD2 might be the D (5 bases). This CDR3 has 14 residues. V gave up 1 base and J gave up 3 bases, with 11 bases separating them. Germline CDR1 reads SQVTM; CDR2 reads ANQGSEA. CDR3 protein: CSVEASGSTDTQYF. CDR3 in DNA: TGCAGCGTTGAAGCATCGGGGTCAACAGATACGCAGTATTTT.